Following are 14 T cell receptor beta chains from one sample sequenced in a study of T-cell reconstitution after alpha-beta-depleted transplantation in children. Unique molecular identifiers were used in preparing the TCRbeta library. TCRdb fed the PCR reads into MiXCR, producing one record per CDR3 protein. The sample carries some 250,000 distinct CDR3 sequences, about 11% recorded once. The material sequenced was PBMCs from the stem cell graft donor, taken from the stem cell graft. The receptors were sampled from a human donor who donated a stem cell graft to a child with acute lymphoblastic leukemia.

This clonotype was detected ten times or more. The chain is built from TRBV20-1 and TRBJ2-5; 13 positions match TRBD2. This CDR3 region has 15 residues. V shed 6 bases, J shed 2 bases, and the junction held 6 bases outside the gene matches. Germline V gene data show CDR1 as DFQATT and CDR2 as SNEGSKA (reference sequence). CDR3 region: CSASGLAGVQETQYF. The CDR3 DNA follows: TGCAGTGCCAGTGGACTAGCGGGGGTACAAGAGACCCAGTACTTC.

This clonotype was observed at least ten times. The chain combines TRBV28 with TRBJ2-7; D is perhaps TRBD1 (6 bases). The germline CDR1 and CDR2 sequences are MDHEN and SYDVKM. The CDR3 is 16 residues long. Trimming pared 6 bases from V and 3 bases from J, leaving 21 bases between. Written as DNA, the CDR3 is TGTGCCAGCAGCTCCTCGGCAGGGGATAGGGGCTACGAGCAGTACTTC. Its translation is CASSSSAGDRGYEQYF.

The chain employs TRBV19 and TRBJ1-5, with a weak D call TRBD1 (5 bases). The germline CDR1 and CDR2 sequences are LNHDA and SQIVND (reference sequence). This CDR3 spans 15 amino acids. The V end was cut by 3 bases, the J end by 0 bases, with 9 bases between. The CDR3 reads CASSIPGLSNQPQHF. CDR3 sequence (DNA): TGTGCCAGTAGTATCCCGGGACTTAGCAATCAGCCCCAGCATTTT.

The chain combines TRBV3-1 with TRBJ2-7; no clear D. From germline, CDR1 is LGHDT and CDR2 YNNKEL (reference sequence). CDR3 length equals 14 residues. With 4 bases removed from V and 7 bases from J, the gap between germline ends came to 17 bases. The CDR3 reads CASSLGRVFGEQYF. CDR3 nucleotides: TGTGCCAGCAGCCTAGGACGGGTCTTCGGAGAGCAGTACTTC.

This clonotype has ten or more counts. The chain employs TRBV12-3 or TRBV12-4 and TRBJ1-3, with TRBD1 as a possible D gene (5 bases). There are 15 residues in the CDR3. V was cut by 7 bases and J by 0 bases, with 13 bases left in between. CDR3 region: CASTNGQRSGNTIYF. The DNA for the CDR3 is TGTGCCAGCACTAATGGACAACGCTCTGGAAACACCATATATTTT.

Written as DNA, the CDR3 is TGTGCCATCAGTGAGGTGGGGGGCCTCCAAGAGACCCAGTACTTC. Translating it yields CAISEVGGLQETQYF. V usage is TRBV10-3 and J usage is TRBJ2-5, with D perhaps TRBD1 or TRBD2 (6 bases each). Trimming took off 2 bases at V and 1 base at J, with 11 bases between the two ends. Germline V gene lookup returns CDR1 ENHRY and CDR2 SYGVKD. The CDR3 is 15 residues long.

This clonotype was recorded many times. The chain has TRBV30 and TRBJ2-6, with D unclear. This CDR3 is built from 16 residues. Germline V lookup: CDR1 GTSNPN, CDR2 SVGIG (reference sequence). Between the trimmed V and J ends, which lost 0 bases and 4 bases, there was a span of 13 bases. The CDR3 sequence: CAWSVLSARGANVLTF. In DNA form, the CDR3 reads TGTGCCTGGAGTGTACTTTCGGCGAGGGGGGCCAACGTCCTGACTTTC.

This clonotype was seen ten or more times. V and J are TRBV5-1 and TRBJ1-6; D remains unclear. Germline V CDR1 and CDR2: SGHRS, YFSETQ. CDR3 length: 16 amino acids. The V and J ends lost 0 bases and 10 bases respectively, with 17 bases between them. The CDR3 DNA reads TGCGCCAGCAGCTTGGGGGCTCTCCGAAGTGGATCACCCCTCCACTTT. This gives the protein CASSLGALRSGSPLHF.

This clonotype was seen ten or more times. The chain combines TRBV28 with TRBJ1-4; TRBD1 might be the D (6 bases). The CDR3 extends over 14 amino acids. Trimming stripped 1 base from V and 8 bases from J, with 11 bases between. The germline gives CDR1 MDHEN, CDR2 SYDVKM. CDR3 residues: CASSLSKGGEKLFF. In nucleotides, the CDR3 is TGTGCCAGCAGTTTATCCAAGGGGGGGGAAAAACTGTTTTTT.

This clonotype was seen ten or more times. This chain connects TRBV7-2 to TRBJ1-2, with 11 bases identical to TRBD1. Germline lookup yields CDR1 SGHTA and CDR2 FQGNSA. CDR3 length: 17 amino acids. Losses at the gene ends were 5 bases for V and 4 bases for J; bases not matched to a gene: 12. CDR3 region: CASSKRTGGAWGYGYTF. DNA of the CDR3: TGTGCCAGCAGCAAACGGACAGGGGGCGCCTGGGGCTATGGCTACACCTTC.

This clonotype was seen ten or more times. This rearrangement joins TRBV14 to TRBJ1-1; TRBD1 matches at 11 bases. V was clipped by 4 bases and J by 4 bases; unmatched bases: 11. The CDR3 is made up of 17 amino acids. CDR1 and CDR2 from the germline V gene are SGHDN and FVKESK. The CDR3 DNA reads TGTGCCAGCAGCCCATGGGACAGGGGGATAATGGCCACTGAAGCTTTCTTT. Its protein is CASSPWDRGIMATEAFF. Drawing the rest from reference TRBV14 and TRBJ1-1, the complete variable domain is EAGVTQFPSHSVIEKGQTVTLRCDPISGHDNLYWYRRVMGKEIKFLLHFVKESKQDESGMPNNRFLAERTGGTYSTLKVQPAELEDSGVYFCASSPWDRGIMATEAFFGQGTRLTVV.

This clonotype has ten or more counts. The rearrangement links TRBV5-1 to TRBJ2-1; 7 bases fit TRBD1. Germline values: CDR1 SGHRS, CDR2 YFSETQ. Trimming took 6 bases from V and 6 from J; bases not matched to a gene: 9. This CDR3 region has 14 residues. The CDR3 protein is CASTRDREINEQFF. In DNA form, the CDR3 reads TGCGCCAGCACCCGAGACAGGGAGATCAATGAGCAGTTCTTC.

This clonotype occurred many times. This chain links TRBV20-1 with TRBJ1-1; TRBD1 matches 10 bases. This CDR3 is 16 amino acids long. The ends lost 3 bases at V and 4 bases at J; junction bases unmatched: 11. In germline, CDR1 is DFQATT, CDR2 SNEGSKA (reference sequence). This CDR3 reads CSARLTGTGVTTEAFF. In nucleotides, the CDR3 is TGCAGTGCTAGGCTCACCGGGACAGGGGTAACCACTGAAGCTTTCTTT.

The table lists this clonotype with many counts. The chain recombines TRBV4-2 with TRBJ1-1, with unresolved D. V was trimmed by 0 bases and J by 2 bases, leaving 7 bases between them. The CDR3 sequence is 14 residues long. Germline CDR1 and CDR2: LGHNA and YNFKEQ. The CDR3 is CASSQDRRNTEAFF. The CDR3 region has the DNA TGTGCCAGCAGCCAAGATCGGAGAAACACTGAAGCTTTCTTT.